This is a list of T cell receptor beta chains from one sample in a study of vaccination and CD4 T cells after COVID-19. Their recognized antigens are unknown. TCRdb re-called the PCR reads through MiXCR, storing one row per CDR3 protein. The sample has about 15,000 distinct CDR3 sequences; less than 55% are singletons. The specimen was CD4+ T cells from blood, cultured in vitro. The receptors were gathered from a human donor who had recovered from COVID-19. CDR3s include the opening cysteine and the closing phenylalanine or tryptophan. D genes are given only for firm matches.

D	V	J	CDR3
TRBD2	TRBV6-1	TRBJ2-1	CASSESGGASGSSYNEQFF
TRBD2	TRBV10-3	TRBJ2-1	CAISGLAGGPGGTYNEQFF
.	TRBV2	TRBJ1-1	CASGDLNTEAFF
.	TRBV12-3/TRBV12-4	TRBJ2-7	CASSWGAGSYEQYF
.	TRBV29-1	TRBJ1-6	CSVETGRGSLHF
.	TRBV7-9	TRBJ2-3	CASSSITDTQYF
TRBD1	TRBV2	TRBJ1-6	CASSQGAIYNSPLHF
.	TRBV28	TRBJ1-6	CASRSGIRNSPLHF
TRBD2	TRBV6-1	TRBJ2-2	CASRMFNLAAGELFF
TRBD1	TRBV27	TRBJ1-1	CASSPHGQGNTEAFF
.	TRBV4-3	TRBJ1-5	CASSQGEGSQPQHF
TRBD1	TRBV2	TRBJ1-5	CASNRGSGQPQHF
.	TRBV9	TRBJ2-7	CASSVGVGAYEQYF
.	TRBV20-1	TRBJ1-1	CSATGPVGTEAFF
.	TRBV7-9	TRBJ2-7	CASSSAGSHEQYF
.	TRBV19	TRBJ2-5	CASSWGNQETQYF
.	TRBV10-3	TRBJ2-3	CAITSGSGTDTQYF
.	TRBV4-2	TRBJ2-3	CASSQVTDTQYF
.	TRBV10-3	TRBJ1-5	CAISESRQFNQPQHF
TRBD2	TRBV6-1	TRBJ2-5	CASSGLAGVGETQYF
TRBD1	TRBV6-2/TRBV6-3	TRBJ2-7	CATADRGLYEQYF
TRBD1	TRBV19	TRBJ1-1	CASSFTGVTEAFF
.	TRBV20-1	TRBJ1-6	CSASRTGALDSPLHF
TRBD1	TRBV23-1	TRBJ1-2	CASSQPQGANNYGYTF
TRBD2	TRBV20-1	TRBJ2-5	CSARIRGGGRDYRETQYF
TRBD2	TRBV6-1	TRBJ2-7	CASSEGTSVSYEQYF
TRBD1	TRBV30	TRBJ1-2	CAWSRPPGGGWGYTF
.	TRBV3-1	TRBJ2-3	CASSLSGPGADTQYF
TRBD2	TRBV6-2/TRBV6-3	TRBJ2-1	CASSLAGVTYNEQFF
.	TRBV11-3	TRBJ1-1	CASSLDIQGNAEAFF
.	TRBV14	TRBJ1-2	CASSPGSDGYYGYTF
TRBD1	TRBV4-1	TRBJ1-6	CASSTLGGTGDSPLHF
.	TRBV10-2	TRBJ1-1	CASSVALNTEAFF
.	TRBV6-1	TRBJ1-2	CASSEEQANTNYGYTF
TRBD1	TRBV7-6	TRBJ1-1	CASSPWTGAGEAFF
.	TRBV27	TRBJ2-2	CASRREVDWPATGELFF
.	TRBV3-1	TRBJ2-5	CASSPRPGTVGGETQYF
.	TRBV15	TRBJ1-2	CATSRGGEYYGYTF
TRBD1	TRBV20-1	TRBJ2-7	CSARPWTGMYEQYF
.	TRBV21-1	TRBJ1-3	CASRRDVSRSGNTIYF
.	TRBV20-1	TRBJ2-3	CSARDHSTDTQYF
.	TRBV2	TRBJ1-1	CASSSDLGRGTEAFF
TRBD1	TRBV7-6	TRBJ2-7	CASSFDRGGSYEQYF
TRBD1	TRBV29-1	TRBJ1-2	CSVRQGPGYTF
.	TRBV28	TRBJ2-7	CASSTGPNYEQYF
.	TRBV7-9	TRBJ2-1	CASSRLLAFYNEQFF
TRBD1	TRBV6-2/TRBV6-3	TRBJ1-1	CASSYSGQGAMSTEAFF
.	TRBV7-2	TRBJ1-2	CASSLRDGEGRYTF
.	TRBV15	TRBJ2-5	CATSRDLGKETQYF
.	TRBV24-1	TRBJ2-7	CATSGGSTYEQYF
.	TRBV6-1	TRBJ2-7	CASTNGRAVYF
.	TRBV20-1	TRBJ2-1	CSASDYKNSFSYNEQFF
.	TRBV6-2/TRBV6-3	TRBJ1-6	CASSWVGVDSPLHF
TRBD1	TRBV19	TRBJ1-5	CASSIYGTDRQPQHF
.	TRBV7-2	TRBJ1-4	CASSLEHGDEKLFF
TRBD2	TRBV27	TRBJ2-3	CASSWTSGDTQYF
TRBD2	TRBV7-9	TRBJ2-7	CASSPPGLAGGEQYF